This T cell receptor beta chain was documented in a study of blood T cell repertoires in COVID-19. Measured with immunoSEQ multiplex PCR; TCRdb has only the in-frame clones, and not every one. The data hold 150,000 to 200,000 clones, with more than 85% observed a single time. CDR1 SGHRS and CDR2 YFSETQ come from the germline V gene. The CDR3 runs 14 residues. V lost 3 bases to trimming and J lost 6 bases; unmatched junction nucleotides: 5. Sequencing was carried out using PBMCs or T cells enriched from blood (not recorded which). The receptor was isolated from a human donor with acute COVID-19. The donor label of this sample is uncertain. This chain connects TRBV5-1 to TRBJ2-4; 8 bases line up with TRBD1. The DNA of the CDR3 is TGCGCCAGCAGCTCCGGACAGGGTATAAACATTCAGTACTTC. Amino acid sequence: CASSSGQGINIQYF.